A selection of T cell receptor beta chains follows, all from one sample in a study of T cells in Graves' hyperthyroidism and ophthalmopathy. TCRdb ran MiXCR on the multiplex PCR reads and lists one entry per CDR3 protein. The data show about 540,000 distinct CDR3 sequences, under 60% seen once. Sequenced sample: peripheral blood or thyroid tissue (not recorded which). The receptors originated from a woman younger than 35 with Graves' hyperthyroidism. The CDR3 runs from the conserved cysteine through the conserved F or W. A D gene is named only where the DNA matches it firmly. The size field is filled for only some rows; it gives once, few, many or a size class.

size	J	V	D	CDR3	DNA
.	TRBJ2-7	TRBV25-1	TRBD2	CASSQDQVSGIYEQYF	TGTGCCAGCAGCCAAGATCAGGTTAGCGGGATTTACGAGCAGTACTTC
.	TRBJ1-3	TRBV7-9	TRBD1	CASSSGQVGNTIYF	TGTGCCAGCAGCTCGGGACAGGTTGGGAACACCATATATTTT
few	TRBJ1-3	TRBV7-8	.	CASSKYTGIGNTIYF	TGTGCCAGCAGCAAGTATACAGGGATTGGAAACACCATATATTTT
.	TRBJ1-1	TRBV19	TRBD1	CASSRTGATTEAFF	TGTGCCAGTAGTAGGACAGGGGCTACCACTGAAGCTTTCTTT
many	TRBJ1-2	TRBV29-1	.	CSVEIQYGYTF	TGCAGCGTTGAGATTCAATACGGCTACACCTTC
many	TRBJ1-1	TRBV10-3	TRBD1	CAIQGGRTEAFF	TGTGCCATCCAAGGGGGCCGGACTGAAGCTTTCTTT
.	TRBJ1-2	TRBV2	.	CASLWGNYGYTF	TGTGCCAGTTTATGGGGGAACTATGGCTACACCTTC
.	TRBJ2-5	TRBV5-1	TRBD1	CASSLRQGETQYF	TGCGCCAGCAGCTTGAGACAGGGAGAGACCCAGTACTTC
few	TRBJ1-5	TRBV10-3	TRBD1	CASAGTAGQPQHF	TGTGCCAGCGCAGGGACAGCAGGTCAGCCCCAGCATTTT
.	TRBJ1-2	TRBV25-1	.	CASSPPTGPGANYGYTF	TGTGCCAGCTCACCACCGACGGGTCCGGGGGCTAACTATGGCTACACCTTC
few	TRBJ2-5	TRBV7-9	.	CASSQVVSEETQYF	TGTGCCAGCAGCCAAGTTGTTAGCGAAGAGACCCAGTACTTC
.	TRBJ1-1	TRBV25-1	.	CASSQTAPNTEAFF	TGTGCCAGCAGTCAAACAGCCCCGAACACTGAAGCTTTCTTT
once	TRBJ2-7	TRBV7-9	TRBD1	CASSPTPGQLTYEQYF	TGTGCCAGCAGCCCCACCCCGGGACAGCTTACCTACGAGCAGTACTTC
many	TRBJ1-5	TRBV10-3	.	CAISDVGQEQPQHF	TGTGCCATCAGTGACGTGGGGCAGGAACAGCCCCAGCATTTT
.	TRBJ1-5	TRBV7-9	.	CASNLQESNQPQHF	TGTGCCAGCAACTTACAGGAAAGCAATCAGCCCCAGCATTTT
.	TRBJ2-2	TRBV7-9	.	CASSSQGGRTGELFF	TGTGCCAGCAGCTCACAGGGAGGTCGCACCGGGGAGCTGTTTTTT
.	TRBJ2-5	TRBV2	.	CASSIRSGRLQETQYF	TGTGCCAGCAGTATACGTAGCGGCCGCCTCCAAGAGACCCAGTACTTC
few	TRBJ2-3	TRBV2	.	CASSDEKATQYF	TGTGCCAGCAGTGACGAAAAGGCTACGCAGTATTTT
many	TRBJ1-5	TRBV10-3	.	CAIKPGEENQPQHF	TGTGCCATCAAGCCAGGGGAGGAGAATCAGCCCCAGCATTTT
.	TRBJ2-7	TRBV10-3	.	CAITGQQGNEQYF	TGTGCCATCACAGGGCAGCAGGGGAACGAGCAGTACTTC
.	TRBJ2-5	TRBV19	.	CASSSPLGRVRETQYF	TGTGCCAGTAGTTCTCCTCTTGGACGGGTACGAGAGACCCAGTACTTC
few	TRBJ1-6	TRBV20-1	.	CSARQGPDNSPLHF	TGCAGTGCTAGACAGGGGCCGGATAATTCACCCCTCCACTTT
few	TRBJ1-2	TRBV2	.	CASSHKATNYGYTF	TGCGCCAGCAGCCACAAGGCCACTAACTATGGCTACACCTTC
.	TRBJ1-5	TRBV6-5	.	CAISSSGHQPQHF	TGTGCCATCAGCTCCTCGGGCCATCAGCCCCAGCATTTT
.	TRBJ1-3	TRBV9	.	CASSVSSGGGNTIYF	TGTGCCAGCAGCGTATCCTCGGGAGGAGGAAACACCATATATTTT
many	TRBJ2-6	TRBV29-1	.	CSVEGETYGDGANVLTF	TGCAGCGTTGAAGGGGAGACATACGGGGATGGGGCCAACGTCCTGACTTTC
.	TRBJ2-7	TRBV29-1	.	CSVIRESADYEQYF	TGCAGCGTTATCCGGGAGTCAGCCGACTACGAGCAGTACTTC
few	TRBJ2-7	TRBV24-1	.	CATSDSQTGSYEQYF	TGTGCCACCAGTGACTCGCAGACAGGCTCCTACGAGCAGTACTTC
.	TRBJ1-5	TRBV7-4	TRBD1	CAGTGYNQPQHF	TGTGCCGGGACAGGTTACAATCAGCCCCAGCATTTT
.	TRBJ1-2	TRBV2	.	CARVGAVRGYTF	TGTGCCCGGGTTGGCGCAGTTCGAGGCTACACCTTC
.	TRBJ1-4	TRBV7-3	TRBD1	CASSQDEEGALEKLFF	TGTGCCAGCAGCCAGGATGAGGAGGGGGCGTTGGAAAAACTGTTTTTT
many	TRBJ1-2	TRBV11-2	TRBD1	CASRTGVYGYTF	TGTGCCAGCAGGACAGGGGTATATGGCTACACCTTC
many	TRBJ1-3	TRBV2	.	CARQQEWISGNTIYF	TGTGCCAGACAACAGGAATGGATCTCTGGAAACACCATATATTTT
.	TRBJ1-2	TRBV7-9	TRBD1	CASSLMGQGIDGYTF	TGTGCCAGCAGCTTAATGGGACAGGGTATAGATGGCTACACCTTC
.	TRBJ1-1	TRBV9	.	CASSQGRWSEAFF	TGTGCCAGCAGCCAAGGCCGGTGGAGTGAAGCTTTCTTT
.	TRBJ2-7	TRBV20-1	.	CSAVDSYEQYF	TGCAGTGCAGTAGACAGCTACGAGCAGTACTTC
.	TRBJ1-1	TRBV20-1	.	CSASSGGATRAEAFF	TGCAGTGCTAGCTCGGGGGGCGCTACCAGGGCTGAAGCTTTCTTT
.	TRBJ1-2	TRBV12-3/TRBV12-4	TRBD1	CASSFGTASEDYGYTF	TGTGCCAGCAGTTTTGGGACAGCGTCGGAGGACTATGGCTACACCTTC
many	TRBJ1-5	TRBV7-2	TRBD1	CASSPQGARGQPQHF	TGTGCCAGCAGCCCACAGGGGGCTAGGGGTCAGCCCCAGCATTTT
many	TRBJ1-4	TRBV7-2	.	CASSPTGFGEKLFF	TGTGCCAGCAGCCCGACCGGGTTCGGTGAAAAACTGTTTTTT
.	TRBJ2-2	TRBV19	.	CASSPRRTGELFF	TGTGCCAGTAGTCCGCGTCGCACCGGGGAGCTGTTTTTT
.	TRBJ2-7	TRBV24-1	TRBD2	CATSGNTGLTSGRGEQYF	TGTGCCACCAGTGGAAACACAGGATTGACTAGCGGGAGAGGCGAGCAGTACTTC
few	TRBJ1-1	TRBV20-1	.	CSASRGGPNTEAFF	TGCAGTGCTAGTCGCGGGGGCCCGAACACTGAAGCTTTCTTT
.	TRBJ2-7	TRBV7-8	.	CASSYQTGSYEQYF	TGTGCCAGCAGCTACCAGACAGGTTCCTACGAGCAGTACTTC
.	TRBJ1-2	TRBV25-1	.	CASSARKDSTNYGYTF	TGTGCCAGCAGTGCTAGGAAGGACAGCACTAACTATGGCTACACCTTC
.	TRBJ1-3	TRBV14	.	CASSRWDGRGNTIYF	TGTGCCAGCAGCCGGTGGGACGGGAGAGGAAACACCATATATTTT
few	TRBJ1-6	TRBV20-1	TRBD1	CSASGTGLVMDSPLHF	TGCAGTGCATCCGGGACAGGGTTGGTCATGGATTCACCCCTCCACTTT
.	TRBJ2-5	TRBV10-3	.	CAISEGTGIEETQYF	TGTGCCATCAGTGAGGGAACAGGGATCGAAGAGACCCAGTACTTC
many	TRBJ1-5	TRBV7-9	.	CASSLEGLSNQPQHF	TGTGCCAGCAGCTTAGAGGGGCTTAGCAATCAGCCCCAGCATTTT
many	TRBJ1-2	TRBV24-1	.	CATSDPGINYGYTF	TGTGCCACCAGTGACCCGGGCATAAACTATGGCTACACCTTC
few	TRBJ1-4	TRBV11-1	TRBD1	CASSTRDREGKLFF	TGTGCCAGCAGCACGAGGGACAGGGAAGGAAAACTGTTTTTT
few	TRBJ2-5	TRBV7-9	TRBD2	CASSLARLAGTVETQYF	TGTGCCAGCAGCTTAGCGAGGCTAGCGGGAACCGTAGAGACCCAGTACTTC
many	TRBJ1-1	TRBV2	.	CASRYTLNTEAFF	TGTGCCAGCAGGTACACACTGAACACTGAAGCTTTCTTT
many	TRBJ1-6	TRBV2	.	CASSGRHNSPLHF	TGTGCCAGCAGTGGCCGTCATAATTCACCCCTCCACTTT
.	TRBJ1-2	TRBV25-1	.	CASRLTRNYGYTF	TGTGCCAGCCGCCTAACCCGGAACTATGGCTACACCTTC
.	TRBJ1-6	TRBV7-9	TRBD1	CASSMQGAVSNSPLHF	TGTGCCAGCAGCATGCAGGGGGCGGTCTCAAATTCACCCCTCCACTTT
many	TRBJ2-7	TRBV7-6	TRBD2	CASSLRLAGDEQYF	TGTGCCAGCAGCTTAAGACTAGCGGGAGACGAGCAGTACTTC